This T cell receptor beta chain stems from a study of cytomegalovirus exposure and HLA in healthy donors (dated by TCRdb to about 2017). A note on the overall study: According to an earlier analysis of a few hundred of the donors, about 170 million T cells yielded 117 million unique TCR beta sequences and 250 to 350 Gb of sequence data. An earlier analysis of roughly 600 of the donors used high-throughput TCR beta sequencing to judge whether each TCR beta V gene segment behaved as functional or pseudogenic. On average, roughly 250,000 unique TCR beta nucleotide sequences were sequenced per donor among 398 genotyped donors of the cohort, with about 17% of those sequences being non-productive. A later genetic analysis used genome-wide SNP genotypes for about 60% of the roughly 670 donors, treating that subset as a discovery cohort. Of the roughly 400 genotyped donors, approximately 83% fell in the genetic ancestry cluster associated with self-reported Caucasian donors. An early release that covered roughly 600 HLA-typed donors contained about 290 gigabases of sequencing data and roughly 84 million unique TCR sequences. A later analysis re-analyzed previously published TCR beta repertoires from 600 to 850 donors and added high-resolution HLA genotyping to study TCR occurrence patterns. The number of typed donors differed by locus: about 620-640 for A, B, C, DRB1 and DQB1; some 500 for DQA1; approximately 600 for DPA1; and 450 to 480 for DPB1. Class I and class II HLA loci were covered by the typing at four-digit resolution. In addition to the first cohort of around 670 subjects, a separate validation cohort of 120 different subjects was used. Because of strong linkage in the cohort, roughly 5 DR-DQ haplotypes were treated as single units for association and clustering. The study aimed to test whether cataloging public T cell receptors could reveal signatures of past pathogen exposure. All discovery cohort repertoires had been generated using a single sequencing platform. The T cell repertoires of 666 subjects were profiled by immunosequencing and related to cytomegalovirus serostatus. Donor age, sex, ethnicity and CMV serostatus were collected together with the repertoire data. High-throughput TCR immunosequencing, statistical association of individual TCRs with disease status, and machine learning were combined to predict cytomegalovirus infection status. Rather than drawing on any new phenotypic data, the later analysis identified candidate immune exposures from TCR beta sequences and the way those sequences occurred across donors.

Trimming takes 1 base from V and 6 bases from J, and the germline ends sit 9 bases apart. The germline V gene (reference sequence) provides CDR1 LNHNV and CDR2 YYDKDF. Spanning cysteine to phenylalanine, the CDR3 consists of 13 amino acids. Just the 39-base CDR3 DNA is kept, in frame starting at base 1. The study at large found these results: In a later genetic analysis, a missense DCLRE1C variant was associated with V-gene and J-gene trimming of TCR beta chains, and the association was replicated in an independent cohort. Roughly uniform sequencing depth across donors was assumed in presence/absence analyses, although this assumption may not hold. In both the original and validation cohorts, the classifier was reported to diagnose cytomegalovirus status with high specificity and sensitivity. Because HLA typing was unavailable for some donors at each locus, only the typed subset was used in association tests. A later analysis found that HLA-associated TCR beta chains were more clonally expanded and had lower generation probabilities than equally common non-associated chains. A later analysis found that most CMV-associated TCR beta chains appeared HLA-restricted, with HLA associations seemingly driven largely by CMV exposure. Linkage disequilibrium might explain the correlated functional status among segregating V segments, but an unknown experimental factor could not be excluded. Seventeen rarely observed V segments, including chromosome 9 orphons, were excluded from the earlier analysis of almost 600 of the donors because counts were too low. In this cohort, only TCR beta chains were sequenced, and detectable features were limited by the absence of alpha or paired-chain data. According to a later analysis, parvovirus B19, influenza, CMV and Epstein-Barr virus appeared linked to several top co-occurrence clusters. Specific HLA alleles were associated with roughly 17,000 TCR beta sequences at a false discovery rate of 0.05 in a later analysis. An earlier analysis of around 600 of the donors showed that most TCR beta V segments appeared in productive rearrangements either about 87% or about 30% of the time, which broadly matched IMGT annotations. In a later analysis, the rate of TCR association differed among HLA loci, with DRB1 alleles having the most associated TCRs and HLA-C alleles having the fewest. Assigning TCR associations to individual alleles was difficult when HLA alleles, especially DR and DQ, strongly co-occurred. The 87-base-pair reads could not distinguish some IMGT-functional V segments, including TRBV6-2 and TRBV6-3, so those segments were excluded. A further reported finding was that TCR beta sequences accurately predicted the HLA-A and HLA-B alleles for most subjects in the first cohort. The study gave a list of around 170 TCR beta chains associated with cytomegalovirus. Three of the identified cytomegalovirus-associated TCR beta chains were confirmed in vitro to be specific for cytomegalovirus antigens. Across donors, most TCR sequences were observed very rarely, whereas some public TCRs were present in many individuals. According to a later genetic analysis, donors in an Asian-associated ancestry cluster had fewer N-insertions in productive TCRs than the roughly 670-donor mean. CMV serostatus was the only immune exposure information available for the cohort. According to the authors, the approach could potentially be generalized to other disease states and immunological phenotypes. The sequencing pipeline was judged likely to have produced a cluster of highly shared sequence variants as a technical artifact.

In total, approximately 690 healthy bone marrow donors made up the cohort. Cohort members were all nominally healthy when sampled, although unrecorded immune exposures were likely present. The donor tested CMV seropositive, placing the donor among the 290 or so seropositive members of the cohort. Every donor gave a peripheral blood sample, and the peripheral blood mononuclear cells from that sample were used for TCR beta sequencing. Genomic DNA extraction from the blood cell samples was performed with the Qiagen DNeasy Blood Extraction Kit. Libraries were prepared through the immunoSEQ multiplex PCR assay. For the multiplex PCR, a mixture combining 60 forward primers for TCR Vbeta segments and 13 reverse primers for TCR Jbeta segments was used. The CDR3 region of rearranged TCR beta genes was amplified from genomic DNA with a multiplex PCR assay. The amplified TCR beta libraries were sequenced on the Illumina HiSeq System as 87-base-pair reads. The authors' pipeline ran thus. A later analysis tallied 70 million to 100 million unique TCR beta chains across the 700 or so repertoires, and some 10 million of those chains were shared by two or more donors. Raw reads were error-corrected and collapsed into unique sequences with a nearest-neighbor algorithm that merged closely related sequences to remove PCR and sequencing errors. To assign V, D and J gene segments, CDR3 sequences were aligned to IMGT reference sequences. For a sequence to be retained, a match of at least six nucleotides to both a V gene segment and a J gene segment was required. A rearrangement was called productive if the CDR3 had no stop codons and remained in frame with V and J, and every other rearrangement was called non-productive. CDR3 was defined by IMGT convention, running from the second conserved V-encoded cysteine to the conserved J-encoded phenylalanine. The earlier analysis of 587 of the donors excluded sequences that lacked an unambiguous match to a single V gene segment. An earlier analysis of over 450 of the donors classified V segments as functional when productive rearrangements were above 56.7% and as segregating when the standard deviation between donors was above 5%. A statistical classification framework was developed to diagnose cytomegalovirus status using the catalog of TCR beta chain sequences. A later analysis assigned V and J genes by comparing TCR nucleotide sequences with IMGT/GENE-DB human TR gene sequences. The TCRdist pipeline was used in a later analysis to assign CDR3 sequences and most-parsimonious VDJ recombination scenarios. In a later analysis, each TCR beta chain was defined by its CDR3 amino acid sequence together with its V-gene family, and reads lacking a unique V-gene family were excluded. To address suspected cross-contamination and a sequencing artifact, a later analysis removed several hundred highly shared, low-generation-probability nucleotide sequences. A later analysis calculated a clonal expansion index for each public chain from normalized within-repertoire ranks of inferred template counts. A later analysis computed generation probabilities with a VDJ recombination model fitted to out-of-frame rearrangements, and checked the results against IGoR. Hypergeometric tests were used in a later analysis to score TCR-TCR, TCR-HLA and TCR-CMV co-occurrence, with a repertoire-size bias correction applied to the TCR pairs. To estimate false discovery rates, a later analysis permuted the HLA or CMV assignments 20 times. In a later analysis, co-occurring TCRs were grouped using DBSCAN, with TCRdist sequence similarity added in when clustering inside HLA-allele-positive subsets. Repertoires with fewer than 30,000 or more than 120,000 public chains were left out of co-occurrence clustering, as were about 5 repertoires with anomalous nucleotide sharing. In its TCRdb copy, this immuneACCESS table keeps in-frame sequences only and misses some clones. Where compared with another copy, unresolved V genes explain less than half of these, and the others have no known cause. V and J calls and clone size are as listed in that table; D and trimming were resolved from the DNA. In this sample the table shows 200,000 to 250,000 clones, 77% of which occur a single time. Of the sample, roughly 2.5% is held by the ten largest clones.

Regarding this clone: Its antigen remains unidentified. The input lacks base qualities; no much larger clone sits a single base away.

The sequencing input was PBMCs. This chain is built from TRBV15 and TRBJ1-2; the D gene is unclear. This sequence was found in an older woman in good health and CMV-seropositive. The DNA sequence follows: TGTGCCACCAGCAGAGGGGCGGAGGATGGCTACACCTTC. Translated, this gives CATSRGAEDGYTF.